This T cell receptor (beta chain) was captured in a study of shared clonotypes between healthy human individuals. Data came from immunoSEQ multiplex PCR; TCRdb stores just in-frame clones and leaves some out. The sample lists roughly 320,000 clones, about nine tenths occurring once. All participating donors were Caucasian adults from Nashville, Tennessee. CD45RO+ cells joined CCR7-negative CD45RA+ TemRA cells to form CD8 memory. General study points: Shared clonotypes: roughly 4.7% naive CD4, roughly 3.5% naive CD8, over 2% memory CD4, approximately 0.37% memory CD8.

A remark on this clone: Its target is unknown.

The sequence came from a man aged 18 to 29 in good health. Sequences were obtained from memory CD8+ T cells sorted from blood. Subset: CD45RO+ cells pooled with CCR7-negative TemRA cells.

The CDR3 bases are TGTGCCAGCAGCTTAGTTCTTGTGAGTTCACCCCTCCACTTT. Its translation is CASSLVLVSSPLHF. The rearrangement joins TRBV7-2 to TRBJ1-6; no firm D call. V dropped 1 base and J dropped 9 bases, with 10 bases sitting between them. The CDR3 spans 14 residues. The germline V gene has CDR1 SGHTA and CDR2 FQGNSA.